This T cell receptor beta chain stems from a study of human T cells and chemical hapten exposure. With 2 bases removed from V and 3 bases from J, the gap between germline ends came to 11 bases. CDR1 is ENHRY and CDR2 is SYGVKD in the germline V gene. The CDR3 covers 15 residues. As originally analysed: With a range of about 23,224 to 750,000, the median per sample was roughly 97,000 TCRs. In TCRdb, the 5' RACE reads were re-called with MiXCR into one record per CDR3 protein. These V and J calls rely on TCRdb rather than the paper's analysis. The profile shows about 140,000 distinct CDR3 sequences, around 4.4% of them singletons. This clonotype was observed many times. Total RNA was isolated from unfractionated whole blood.

This chain links TRBV10-3 with TRBJ1-3; weak D call: TRBD1 (5 bases). The TCR originated in a female donor in good health. The chain's CDR3 is CAISEMAGGGNTIYF. The DNA of the CDR3 is TGTGCCATCAGTGAGATGGCCGGGGGTGGAAACACCATATATTTT.